The 32 T cell receptor beta chains listed next were all sequenced from one sample in a study of T-cell memory formation after mild COVID-19. TCRdb reprocessed the 5' RACE reads with MiXCR, giving one entry per CDR3 protein. This sample has 65,000 to 100,000 distinct CDR3 sequences, with more than 10% found just once. The sample taken for sequencing was PBMCs or a T cell subset sorted from them (not recorded which). The receptors were gathered from a man aged 18 to 30 who had mild COVID-19 (a few samples of this study predate the infection). Cell type and time point are not known.

The table lists this clonotype with many counts. V usage is TRBV7-9 and J usage is TRBJ1-5; D gene unclear. Trimming removed 4 bases from V and 5 bases from J, with 15 bases in between. Looked up from germline, CDR1 is SEHNR and CDR2 is FQNEAQ (reference sequence). This CDR3 is built from 15 residues. The DNA for the CDR3 is TGTGCCAGCAGCTATTCAACGGATGGCGATCAGCCCCAGCATTTT. It encodes CASSYSTDGDQPQHF.

The chain employs TRBV28 and TRBJ1-6; TRBD1 aligns across 10 bases. The CDR3 contains 15 residues. From germline, CDR1 is MDHEN and CDR2 SYDVKM. V lost 3 bases to trimming and J lost 7 bases; unmatched junction nucleotides: 3. CDR3 bases: TGTGCCAGCAGTTTGACAGGGGGCGTGAATTCACCCCTCCACTTT. It codes for CASSLTGGVNSPLHF.

This clonotype was seen many times. The chain has TRBV29-1 and TRBJ2-1; tentative D call: TRBD1 (5 bases). Trimming removed 2 bases at V and 6 bases at J, with 14 bases between. The CDR3 spans 14 residues. Germline V lookup: CDR1 SQVTM, CDR2 ANQGSEA. In DNA, the CDR3 is TGCAGCGTTGAAATTAGAGGTCAGGGCAATGAGCAGTTCTTC. It codes for CSVEIRGQGNEQFF.

In its sample, this clonotype was seen a few times. The chain recombines TRBV6-7 with TRBJ2-7; TRBD1 or TRBD2 may be the D gene (5 bases each). TRBV6-7 is designated an ORF whose function remains uncertain. Trimming took 6 bases from V and 1 from J, leaving 10 bases between them. The CDR3 length is 13 residues. This CDR3 reads CASSRDGSYEQYV. The CDR3 DNA sequence: TGTGCCAGCAGCCGGGACGGTTCCTACGAGCAGTACGTC.

The rearrangement links TRBV7-3 to TRBJ1-1; 7 positions agree with TRBD1. The CDR3 sequence is 13 residues long. Germline CDR1 and CDR2: SGHTA and FQGTGA. The V segment lost 5 bases and the J segment 6 bases; nucleotides outside the gene matches: 6. The CDR3: CASSPTGAAEAFF. CDR3 nucleotides: TGTGCCAGCAGCCCCACAGGGGCAGCTGAAGCTTTCTTT.

The V and J genes are TRBV6-5 and TRBJ2-4; tentatively, D is TRBD1 (6 bases). The ends were cut back, 4 bases at V and 12 bases at J, with 19 bases in the middle. The CDR3 runs to 14 residues. Germline values: CDR1 MNHEY, CDR2 SVGAGI. This CDR3 is CASSSRGPGQAQYF. The CDR3 DNA is TGTGCCAGCAGTTCTCGGGGACCGGGACAAGCTCAGTACTTC.

This sequence joins TRBV20-1 and TRBJ2-7; TRBD2 agrees at 10 bases. The CDR3 is 16 residues long. Unmatched junction bases numbered 10, after V lost 1 base and J lost 4 bases. The germline V gene has CDR1 DFQATT and CDR2 SNEGSKA (reference sequence). The CDR3 loop reads CSARALAGDFSYEQYF. The DNA of the CDR3 is TGCAGTGCTAGAGCGCTAGCGGGGGATTTTTCGTACGAGCAGTACTTC.

The chain's CDR3 is CASRQSGATRETQYF. The CDR3 coding sequence is TGTGCCAGCAGACAAAGCGGGGCTACCCGGGAGACCCAGTACTTC. The V gene is TRBV7-8, the J gene TRBJ2-5, with 7 positions matching TRBD2. Germline CDR1 and CDR2: SGHVS and FQNEAQ. The length of the CDR3 is 15 residues. V shed 6 bases, J shed 5 bases, and the junction held 12 bases outside the gene matches. The full variable domain, its missing parts supplied by reference TRBV7-8 and TRBJ2-5, is GAGVSQSPRYKVAKRGQDVALRCDPISGHVSLFWYQQALGQGPEFLTYFQNEAQLDKSGLPSDRFFAERPEGSVSTLKIQRTQQEDSAVYLCASRQSGATRETQYFGPGTRLLVL.

The chain combines TRBV18 with TRBJ2-4; D unclear. This CDR3 is built from 13 residues. Looked up from germline, CDR1 is KGHSH and CDR2 is LQKENI. V lost 2 bases to trimming and J lost 3 bases, with 5 bases between them. For the CDR3, the DNA is TGTGCCAGCTCACCAGAGAACAAAAACATTCAGTACTTC. It specifies CASSPENKNIQYF.

The V gene is TRBV5-4, the J gene TRBJ1-2; D is uncertain. V dropped 2 bases and J dropped 8 bases, with 7 bases sitting between them. In germline, CDR1 is SGHNT, CDR2 YYREEE (reference sequence). The length of the CDR3 is 11 residues. Written as DNA, the CDR3 is TGTGCCAGCAGCTTTGTTGGGGGCTACACCTTC. The encoded protein is CASSFVGGYTF.

This clonotype was picked up a small number of times. V is TRBV7-8 and J is TRBJ1-2; 9 bases agree with TRBD1. CDR3 length: 15 amino acids. V shed 0 bases and J 5 bases; nucleotides not matched to a gene: 4. CDR1 and CDR2 (germline): SGHVS, FQNEAQ. The CDR3 DNA is TGTGCCAGCAGCTTAGCACAGGGGGCCCTTTATGGCTACACCTTC. It encodes CASSLAQGALYGYTF.

V gene TRBV6-5 combines with J gene TRBJ2-7; D uncertain. V lost 2 bases and J lost 7, with 15 bases in between. The V gene's germline CDR1 is MNHEY and CDR2 SVGAGI. The CDR3 contains 14 residues. The CDR3 reads CASSYTRLKVEQYF. The DNA of the CDR3 is TGTGCCAGCAGTTACACAAGACTCAAGGTGGAGCAGTACTTC.

The V gene is TRBV7-8, the J gene TRBJ2-7, with 7 bases lining up with TRBD1. Germline V gene lookup returns CDR1 SGHVS and CDR2 FQNEAQ. The V segment lost 5 bases and the J segment 2 bases; nucleotides outside the gene matches: 12. The CDR3 spans 16 residues. The CDR3 here is CASSHLKGGAPYEQYV. For the CDR3, the DNA is TGTGCCAGCAGCCACCTTAAAGGGGGCGCCCCCTACGAGCAGTACGTC.

In its sample, this clonotype ranks as medium-sized. V and J are TRBV29-1 and TRBJ2-1; 9 nucleotides match TRBD1. This CDR3 is built from 15 residues. V lost 1 base, J lost 5 bases, and 6 bases stayed unmatched. Germline values: CDR1 SQVTM, CDR2 ANQGSEA. CDR3 sequence: CSVEGGDREDNEQFF. CDR3 bases: TGCAGCGTTGAAGGGGGGGACAGGGAAGACAATGAGCAGTTCTTC.

The chain recombines TRBV6-4 with TRBJ2-1; 13 bases line up with TRBD2. V lost 2 bases and J lost 11; bases outside the gene matches: 6. Germline V lookup: CDR1 MRHNA, CDR2 SNTAGT. The CDR3 runs 15 residues. CDR3 sequence: CASSDRTSGGDQQFF. The CDR3 DNA reads TGTGCCAGCAGTGACCGCACTAGCGGGGGGGATCAGCAGTTCTTC.

The chain couples TRBV9 to TRBJ1-1, with D uncertain. V was cut by 0 bases and J by 8 bases, with 14 bases left in between. Germline-derived CDR1 and CDR2 are SGDLS and YYNGEE. The CDR3 is made up of 14 amino acids. This CDR3 reads CASSVVSSQMEAFF. The DNA for the CDR3 is TGTGCCAGCAGCGTAGTTTCATCGCAGATGGAAGCTTTCTTT.

The chain employs TRBV7-9 and TRBJ1-2; possible D gene TRBD1, 5 bases. From germline, CDR1 is SEHNR and CDR2 FQNEAQ (reference sequence). Trimming removed 6 bases at V and 7 bases at J, with 18 bases between. There are 14 residues in the CDR3. CDR3 sequence: CASRGLDMSGGYTF. In DNA form, the CDR3 reads TGTGCCAGCAGGGGCCTGGACATGTCAGGTGGCTACACCTTC.

This clonotype was recorded a few times. The chain links TRBV4-1 to TRBJ1-5, with TRBD1 as a possible D gene (6 bases). Trimming shortened V by 0 bases and J by 2 bases, and 11 bases separated the two germline ends. The CDR3 runs 16 residues. Germline assignment: CDR1 MGHRA and CDR2 YSYEKL. CDR3 DNA sequence: TGCGCCAGCAGCCAAGAGCCCGGGGGCGGCAATCAGCCCCAGCATTTT. It codes for CASSQEPGGGNQPQHF.

This clonotype was counted between two and nine times. V gene TRBV28 combines with J gene TRBJ2-1, with 9 bases aligning to TRBD2. The germline gives CDR1 MDHEN, CDR2 SYDVKM. The ends lost 2 bases at V and 4 bases at J; junction bases unmatched: 6. The CDR3 loop spans 16 amino acids. The CDR3 bases are TGTGCCAGCAGTTTACCTCTAGCGGGGATGTACAATGAGCAGTTCTTC. It specifies CASSLPLAGMYNEQFF.

The V and J genes are TRBV4-1 and TRBJ1-5, with D uncertain. V lost 1 base and J lost 4, with 8 bases in between. Germline CDR1 and CDR2: MGHRA and YSYEKL. This CDR3 comprises 14 residues. The CDR3 nucleotides read TGCGCCAGCAGCCAAGTTGCGCAGAATCAGCCCCAGCATTTT. It specifies CASSQVAQNQPQHF.

V is TRBV6-1 and J is TRBJ2-1, with D perhaps TRBD2 (6 bases). The CDR3 contains 15 residues. Trimming stripped 4 bases from V and 5 bases from J, with 15 bases between. Germline CDR1 is MNHNS and CDR2 is SASEGT. The CDR3 loop is CASSAVATGDNEQFF. The CDR3 region has the DNA TGTGCCAGCAGTGCGGTGGCGACGGGGGACAATGAGCAGTTCTTC.

The CDR3 nucleotides read TGTGCCAGCAGTTACAGTGAGTACGAGCAGTACTTC. Its protein product is CASSYSEYEQYF. This sequence joins TRBV6-2 or TRBV6-3 and TRBJ2-7; unclear D gene. The CDR3 runs to 12 residues. V gave up 2 bases and J gave up 4 bases, with 6 bases separating them. Per the germline V gene, CDR1 is MNHEY and CDR2 is SVGEGT.

This clonotype came up many times. The gene calls are TRBV5-1 and TRBJ2-3; maybe TRBD2 (6 bases). Germline V gene sequence: CDR1 SGHRS, CDR2 YFSETQ. Trimming pared 5 bases from V and 4 bases from J, leaving 14 bases between. The CDR3 runs to 14 residues. CDR3 residues: CASRAAGGADTQYF. The CDR3 DNA reads as TGCGCCAGCAGGGCAGCGGGCGGAGCAGATACGCAGTATTTT.

The chain employs TRBV12-3 or TRBV12-4 and TRBJ2-5; perhaps TRBD2 as D (6 bases). Deletions cut 1 base from V and 2 bases from J, with 11 bases between. CDR3 size: 15 residues. This CDR3 reads CASSLGAGPQETQYF. The DNA for the CDR3 is TGTGCCAGCAGTTTAGGAGCGGGTCCTCAAGAGACCCAGTACTTC.

The V and J genes are TRBV28 and TRBJ2-7; 7 bases agree with TRBD1. V lost 2 bases to trimming and J lost 6 bases; unmatched junction nucleotides: 4. Germline CDR1 is MDHEN and CDR2 is SYDVKM. CDR3 size: 13 residues. The CDR3 sequence is CASSLTGVFEQYV. The CDR3 DNA reads as TGTGCCAGCAGTTTAACAGGGGTTTTCGAGCAGTACGTC.

The CDR3 loop is CASLQGTGYEQYV. The CDR3 coding sequence is TGTGCCAGCCTGCAGGGGACGGGGTACGAGCAGTACGTC. The chain employs TRBV6-6 and TRBJ2-7; possible D gene TRBD1, 6 bases. Germline V gives CDR1 MNHNY, CDR2 SVGAGI (reference sequence). The CDR3 loop spans 13 amino acids. Between the trimmed V and J ends, which lost 8 bases and 4 bases, there was a span of 15 bases.

CDR3 nucleotides: TGCAGTGCTAGAGATTCGGGACTGGAAACGAACACCGGGGAGCTGTTTTTT. Amino acid sequence: CSARDSGLETNTGELFF. The genes are TRBV20-1 and TRBJ2-2; D is perhaps TRBD2 (6 bases). V was clipped by 0 bases and J by 0 bases, with 14 bases between them. The CDR3 runs to 17 residues. Germline assignment: CDR1 DFQATT and CDR2 SNEGSKA (reference sequence).

Here the CDR3 reads CASSIGDRQPQHF. The CDR3 DNA sequence: TGTGCCAGCAGCATTGGGGACAGGCAGCCCCAGCATTTT. The V gene is TRBV7-9, the J gene TRBJ1-5; 8 bases line up with TRBD1. The CDR3 spans 13 residues. After removal of 5 bases from V and 7 bases from J, the junction contained 4 bases not matched to a gene. Per germline, CDR1 SEHNR and CDR2 FQNEAQ (reference sequence).

This clonotype was picked up a small number of times. This chain joins TRBV2 and TRBJ2-1; D is ambiguous. Germline CDR1 SNHLY, CDR2 FYNNEI. Trimming removed 4 bases from V and 6 bases from J, with 7 bases in between. CDR3 length: 12 residues. This CDR3 is CASSGALNEQFF. As DNA, the CDR3 is TGTGCCAGCAGTGGGGCCCTCAATGAGCAGTTCTTC. The complete variable domain, with remaining parts taken from reference TRBV2 and TRBJ2-1, reads EPEVTQTPSHQVTQMGQEVILRCVPISNHLYFYWYRQILGQKVEFLVSFYNNEISEKSEIFDDQFSVERPDGSNFTLKIRSTKLEDSAMYFCASSGALNEQFFGPGTRLTVL.

The chain employs TRBV5-1 and TRBJ2-1; 9 bases map to TRBD2. The ends lost 2 bases at V and 9 bases at J; junction bases unmatched: 12. Germline V lookup: CDR1 SGHRS, CDR2 YFSETQ. This CDR3 spans 16 amino acids. CDR3: CASSLASGVIRSEQFF. The CDR3 DNA reads TGCGCCAGCAGCTTAGCTAGCGGGGTTATCAGGAGTGAGCAGTTCTTC.

The rearrangement links TRBV27 to TRBJ1-5; the match to TRBD1 covers 8 bases. Germline values: CDR1 MNHEY, CDR2 SMNVEV (reference sequence). CDR3 length equals 14 residues. The J segment lost 4 bases and the V segment lost 6 bases, leaving 5 bases of the junction unmatched. CDR3 DNA sequence: TGTGCCAGCAGGTACACAGGGGGGAATCAGCCCCAGCATTTT. Translation gives CASRYTGGNQPQHF.

CDR3 sequence (DNA): TGCAGTGCTAGAGATCTCCGTCCGGGGGCGGGAGAGCAGTTCTTC. Amino acid sequence: CSARDLRPGAGEQFF. This rearrangement joins TRBV20-1 to TRBJ2-1; D may correspond to TRBD1 or TRBD2 (6 bases each). Trimming took off 0 bases at V and 10 bases at J, with 19 bases between the two ends. CDR3 length: 15 residues. The germline CDR1 and CDR2 sequences are DFQATT and SNEGSKA (reference sequence).